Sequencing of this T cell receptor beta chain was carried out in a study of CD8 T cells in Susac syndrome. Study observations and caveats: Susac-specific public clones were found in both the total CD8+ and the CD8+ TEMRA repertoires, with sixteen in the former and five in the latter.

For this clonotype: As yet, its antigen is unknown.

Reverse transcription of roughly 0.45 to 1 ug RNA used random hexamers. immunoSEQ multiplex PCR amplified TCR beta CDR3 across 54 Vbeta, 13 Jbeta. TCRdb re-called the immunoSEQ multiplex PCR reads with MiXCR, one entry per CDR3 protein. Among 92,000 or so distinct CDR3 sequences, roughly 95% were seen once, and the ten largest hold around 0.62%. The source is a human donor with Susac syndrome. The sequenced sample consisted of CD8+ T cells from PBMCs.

The CDR3 DNA sequence: TGTGCCAGCAGCCAGACTCTTCGAACCTCCTACGAGCAGTACTTC. This sequence encodes CASSQTLRTSYEQYF. The chain uses TRBV7-8 and TRBJ2-7, with D hard to call. This CDR3 region has 15 residues. Trimming removed 5 bases from V and 0 bases from J, with 14 bases in between. CDR1 is SGHVS, CDR2 FQNEAQ, per germline.